These 30 T cell receptor beta chains originate from one sample sequenced in a study of shared clonotypes between healthy human individuals. Repertoires were generated with immunoSEQ multiplex PCR, while TCRdb's copy carries only in-frame clones and drops some. The table includes hundreds of thousands of clones, approximately 80% detected once. Sequenced input: PBMCs. Receptors were obtained from a woman in her thirties or forties in good health. Some clones in this sample may be carry-over from other donors' samples.

At least ten counts were recorded for this clone. The chain joins TRBV28 to TRBJ1-1, with 7 bases matching TRBD1. The V segment lost 5 bases and the J segment 7 bases; nucleotides outside the gene matches: 4. CDR1 MDHEN and CDR2 SYDVKM come from the germline V gene. This CDR3 is 12 amino acids long. CDR3 residues: CASSRRTGEAFF. Here the CDR3 DNA reads TGTGCCAGCAGTCGAAGGACAGGTGAAGCTTTCTTT. The whole variable domain, filled in from reference TRBV28 and TRBJ1-1, reads DVKVTQSSRYLVKRTGEKVFLECVQDMDHENMFWYRQDPGLGLRLIYFSYDVKMKEKGDIPEGYSVSREKKERFSLILESASTNQTSMYLCASSRRTGEAFFGQGTRLTVV.

The chain couples TRBV7-2 to TRBJ2-5; possibly TRBD2 for D (6 bases). This CDR3 contains 15 residues. CDR1 and CDR2 from the germline V gene are SGHTA and FQGNSA. V was clipped by 5 bases and J by 2 bases, with 15 bases between them. In DNA, the CDR3 is TGTGCCAGCAGCCCCCCCCGGGGAGGACAAGAGACCCAGTACTTC. Amino acid sequence: CASSPPRGGQETQYF. Filled out from reference TRBV7-2 and TRBJ2-5, the complete variable domain reads GAGVSQSPSNKVTEKGKDVELRCDPISGHTALYWYRQSLGQGLEFLIYFQGNSAPDKSGLPSDRFSAERTGGSVSTLTIQRTQQEDSAVYLCASSPPRGGQETQYFGPGTRLLVL.

This chain links TRBV9 with TRBJ2-7, with D perhaps matching TRBD2 (6 bases). Germline V gives CDR1 SGDLS, CDR2 YYNGEE. This CDR3 has 14 amino acids. The V gene lost 0 bases and the J gene lost 3 bases, with 10 bases spanning the gap. CDR3 sequence reads: CASSVGGGNYEQYF. For the CDR3, the DNA is TGTGCCAGCAGCGTAGGGGGCGGGAACTACGAGCAGTACTTC. Supplemented by reference TRBV9 and TRBJ2-7, the full variable domain reads DSGVTQTPKHLITATGQRVTLRCSPRSGDLSVYWYQQSLDQGLQFLIQYYNGEERAKGNILERFSAQQFPDLHSELNLSSLELGDSALYFCASSVGGGNYEQYFGPGTRLTVT.

The rearrangement links TRBV29-1 to TRBJ2-5; D is unresolved. This CDR3 has 12 amino acids. V gave up 0 bases and J gave up 6 bases, with 8 bases separating them. Germline V gene data show CDR1 as SQVTM and CDR2 as ANQGSEA. CDR3 sequence: CSVEETGKTQYF. In DNA, the CDR3 is TGCAGCGTTGAAGAGACTGGCAAGACCCAGTACTTC. Using reference TRBV29-1 and TRBJ2-5 for the parts outside the CDR3, the full variable domain is SAVISQKPSRDICQRGTSLTIQCQVDSQVTMMFWYRQQPGQSLTLIATANQGSEATYESGFVIDKFPISRPNLTFSTLTVSNMSPEDSSIYLCSVEETGKTQYFGPGTRLLVL.

This clone was detected a few times. This sequence joins TRBV6-6 and TRBJ1-4, with D possibly TRBD1 on 6 matching bases. Deletions cut 2 bases from V and 5 bases from J, with 12 bases between. The germline V gene encodes CDR1 MNHNY and CDR2 SVGAGI (reference sequence). This CDR3 comprises 15 residues. CDR3 nucleotide sequence: TGTGCCAGCAGTTACGCACAGGGATCAAATGAAAAACTGTTTTTT. Its protein is CASSYAQGSNEKLFF.

J is TRBJ2-1 and V is TRBV6-5; a possible D gene is TRBD2 (5 bases). The germline V gene encodes CDR1 MNHEY and CDR2 SVGAGI. The CDR3 extends over 13 amino acids. Trimming stripped 6 bases from V and 8 bases from J, with 14 bases between. In DNA, the CDR3 is TGTGCCAGCAGCATCGGAGGCGGATATGAGCAGTTCTTC. Amino acid sequence: CASSIGGGYEQFF.

With respect to this clone: Distinct nucleotide sequences in the sample also encode this CDR3. The V gene is TRBV5-1, the J gene TRBJ1-3; 8 nucleotides line up with TRBD1. V dropped 5 bases and J dropped 2; count of bases not matched to a gene: 9. The germline gives CDR1 SGHRS, CDR2 YFSETQ. The CDR3 extends over 16 amino acids. In DNA, the CDR3 is TGCGCCAGCAGTCCATCAGGGGGCACAACTGGAAACACCATATATTTT. Its translation is CASSPSGGTTGNTIYF. Full variable domain (remainder filled in from reference TRBV5-1 and TRBJ1-3): KAGVTQTPRYLIKTRGQQVTLSCSPISGHRSVSWYQQTPGQGLQFLFEYFSETQRNKGNFPGRFSGRQFSNSRSEMNVSTLELGDSALYLCASSPSGGTTGNTIYFGEGSWLTVV.

This clone was detected a few times. This chain joins TRBV7-7 and TRBJ2-5; the D call may be TRBD1 or TRBD2 (5 bases each). V was pared by 0 bases and J by 4 bases, with 12 bases between. Germline V gene sequence: CDR1 SSHAT, CDR2 FNYEAQ (reference sequence). CDR3 size: 15 residues. CDR3 region: CASSLAEARAETQYF. CDR3 coding DNA: TGTGCCAGCAGCTTAGCGGAGGCCAGGGCAGAGACCCAGTACTTC.

The genes are TRBV11-2 and TRBJ2-7, with D perhaps TRBD1 or TRBD2 (5 bases each). Germline CDR1 is SGHAT and CDR2 is FQNNGV. Trimming removed 0 bases at V and 4 bases at J, with 13 bases between. The CDR3 has 15 residues. The CDR3 DNA reads as TGTGCCAGCAGCTTAGAGAGGGGTTTCTCATACGAGCAGTACTTC. The encoded protein is CASSLERGFSYEQYF.

The CDR3 loop reads CASSPQGINYGYTF. CDR3 in DNA: TGTGCCAGCAGCCCACAGGGGATAAACTATGGCTACACCTTC. V is TRBV7-9 and J is TRBJ1-2; 7 positions match TRBD1. This CDR3 region has 14 residues. Trimming cost V 5 bases and J 2 bases; bases outside gene matches: 5. Germline-derived CDR1 and CDR2 are SEHNR and FQNEAQ (reference sequence).

This clone showed up just a few times. A single base separates this from a much larger clone, so it may be a read error. The chain joins TRBV11-2 to TRBJ1-1; D not resolved. This CDR3 region has 13 residues. The V and J ends lost 1 base and 3 bases respectively, with 6 bases between them. Germline V gene sequence: CDR1 SGHAT, CDR2 FQNNGV. The CDR3 loop reads CASSLGADTEAFF. DNA for the CDR3: TGTGCCAGCAGCTTAGGCGCGGACACTGAAGCTTTCTTT.

This clone was counted a single time. This chain links TRBV19 with TRBJ2-7, with 13 bases matching TRBD2. From germline, CDR1 is LNHDA and CDR2 SQIVND (reference sequence). The ends lost 5 bases at V and 5 bases at J; junction bases unmatched: 6. This CDR3 has 15 residues. CDR3 in amino acids: CASSPRTSGSDEQYF. CDR3 bases: TGTGCCAGTAGTCCACGGACTAGCGGGAGTGACGAGCAGTACTTC.

The V and J genes are TRBV6-5 and TRBJ2-7; D uncertain. V shed 0 bases and J shed 5 bases, with 11 bases lying between them. The V gene's germline CDR1 is MNHEY and CDR2 SVGAGI. This CDR3 has 14 amino acids. The CDR3 coding sequence is TGTGCCAGCAGTTACTCGTCCGCAGCCCACGAGCAGTACTTC. Its translation is CASSYSSAAHEQYF.

With regard to this clone: The same CDR3 arises from other DNA sequences in this sample as well. The CDR3 protein is CASSLGLAGTTGELFF. The CDR3 DNA follows: TGTGCCAGCAGCTTAGGTCTAGCGGGTACCACCGGGGAGCTGTTTTTT. This chain links TRBV7-9 with TRBJ2-2; 8 bases align to TRBD2. The CDR3 loop spans 16 amino acids. Germline CDR1 and CDR2: SEHNR and FQNEAQ (reference sequence). The ends lost 1 base at V and 4 bases at J; junction bases unmatched: 5.

This rearrangement joins TRBV28 to TRBJ1-1, with no clear D. CDR3 size: 15 residues. Trimming took off 4 bases at V and 4 bases at J, with 16 bases between the two ends. CDR1 is MDHEN and CDR2 is SYDVKM in the germline V gene. The CDR3 DNA follows: TGTGCCAGCAGTTCCCGGTCCGGGCCGGGCACTGAAGCTTTCTTT. Protein product: CASSSRSGPGTEAFF.

The chain has TRBV28 and TRBJ2-3, with D unclear. With 4 bases removed from V and 3 bases from J, the gap between germline ends came to 5 bases. There are 12 residues in the CDR3. In germline, CDR1 is MDHEN, CDR2 SYDVKM. CDR3 nucleotide sequence: TGTGCCAGCAGTTCTCTTACAGATACGCAGTATTTT. This codes for CASSSLTDTQYF.

CDR3 amino acids: CASSPAGTGYEQYF. The CDR3 DNA follows: TGTGCCAGTAGTCCCGCCGGGACAGGGTACGAGCAGTACTTC. The rearrangement links TRBV19 to TRBJ2-7; 9 bases align to TRBD1. This CDR3 region has 14 residues. CDR1 and CDR2 (germline): LNHDA, SQIVND (reference sequence). Unmatched junction bases numbered 6, after V lost 5 bases and J lost 4 bases.

Note on this clone: At one end, the junction sequence differs from germline, possibly due to a read error. The chain recombines TRBV18 with TRBJ2-7; 7 nucleotides agree with TRBD1. The CDR3 spans 17 residues. Germline CDR1 reads KGHSH; CDR2 reads LQKENI. Here the CDR3 reads CAGSPNPPRTGAYEQYF. The CDR3 coding sequence is TGTGCCGGCTCACCAAACCCCCCGAGGACAGGCGCCTACGAGCAGTACTTC.

This chain connects TRBV15 to TRBJ2-4; D tentatively reads TRBD1 or TRBD2 (6 bases each). Per the germline V gene, CDR1 is LNHNV and CDR2 is YYDKDF (reference sequence). The CDR3 extends over 15 amino acids. The germline V and J ends were trimmed by 4 bases and 5 bases, with 15 bases remaining between them. The CDR3 DNA reads as TGTGCCACCAGCACCCTGGGGGGCAGGGAAAACATTCAGTACTTC. It encodes CATSTLGGRENIQYF.

With regard to this clone: The same CDR3 can be traced to other DNA sequences in this sample. The rearrangement links TRBV5-1 to TRBJ1-1, with 8 nucleotides matching TRBD1. This CDR3 spans 14 amino acids. Germline V gene lookup returns CDR1 SGHRS and CDR2 YFSETQ. Unmatched junction bases numbered 3, after V lost 4 bases and J lost 1 base. CDR3 sequence: CASSLDRGNTEAFF. DNA of the CDR3: TGCGCCAGCAGCCTCGACAGGGGGAACACTGAAGCTTTCTTT. Complete variable domain (other parts from reference TRBV5-1 and TRBJ1-1): KAGVTQTPRYLIKTRGQQVTLSCSPISGHRSVSWYQQTPGQGLQFLFEYFSETQRNKGNFPGRFSGRQFSNSRSEMNVSTLELGDSALYLCASSLDRGNTEAFFGQGTRLTVV.

The chain carries TRBV18 and TRBJ1-5, with TRBD1 as a possible D gene (6 bases). The V gene's germline CDR1 is KGHSH and CDR2 LQKENI. The CDR3 has 18 amino acids. V was pared by 0 bases and J by 5 bases, with 20 bases between. CDR3 sequence: CASSPPAGEGGLYQPQHF. The CDR3 coding sequence is TGTGCCAGCTCACCACCGGCAGGGGAGGGTGGTCTGTATCAGCCCCAGCATTTT.

This clone was picked up a small number of times. The junction departs from germline at one end; a sequencing error may be responsible. V gene TRBV7-7 combines with J gene TRBJ2-5; 7 bases align to TRBD2. The CDR3 is 14 amino acids. CDR1 and CDR2 from the germline V gene are SSHAT and FNYEAQ (reference sequence). CDR3 DNA sequence: TGTGCTAGCAGCCAAGGACTAGTCCAAGAGACCCAGTACTTC. This gives the protein CASSQGLVQETQYF.

V usage is TRBV25-1 and J usage is TRBJ1-1; the D gene is possibly TRBD1 (5 bases). The germline gives CDR1 MGHDK, CDR2 SYGVNS. Deletions cut 4 bases from V and 3 bases from J, with 18 bases between. This CDR3 spans 16 amino acids. CDR3 loop: CASSGPRGGSYTEAFF. The CDR3 DNA reads TGTGCCAGCAGTGGCCCCCGGGGGGGGTCCTACACTGAAGCTTTCTTT.

The CDR3 region is CASSLEGHQPQHF. DNA for the CDR3: TGTGCCAGCAGCTTAGAAGGGCATCAGCCCCAGCATTTT. The chain recombines TRBV7-9 with TRBJ1-5; no clear D gene. Germline CDR1 reads SEHNR; CDR2 reads FQNEAQ (reference sequence). The germline V and J ends were trimmed by 1 base and 5 bases, with 6 bases remaining between them. The CDR3 contains 13 residues.

Points on this clone: The junction shows a germline mismatch at one end, possibly a read error. The chain carries TRBV7-7 and TRBJ2-1; D is undetermined. This CDR3 has 13 amino acids. Germline assignment: CDR1 SSHAT and CDR2 FNYEAQ (reference sequence). For the CDR3, the DNA is TGTGCTAGCAGCCCCGGTGCGCTCGACGAGCAGTTCTTC. Translating gives CASSPGALDEQFF.

The V and J genes are TRBV18 and TRBJ1-1; D is uncertain. The length of the CDR3 is 12 residues. Germline V lookup: CDR1 KGHSH, CDR2 LQKENI. The V end was cut by 6 bases, the J end by 2 bases, with 7 bases between. The CDR3 nucleotides read TGTGCCAGCTCCAGTATAAACACTGAAGCTTTCTTT. Its translation: CASSSINTEAFF.

On this clone itself: One base separates it from a far larger clone, so it is likely a read error. CDR3 sequence (DNA): TGCAGCGTTCTGACGCAGGGTGCGGGCGAGCAGTACTTC. Its translation is CSVLTQGAGEQYF. The V call is TRBV29-1, the J call TRBJ2-5; D is possibly TRBD1 or TRBD2 (5 bases each). Gene TRBJ2-7 matches the end of the DNA better, so the J call may be wrong. The CDR3 consists of 13 residues. Germline V gene data show CDR1 as SQVTM and CDR2 as ANQGSEA.

Remarks on this clone: A read error likely explains this, since a far larger clone differs by one base. The chain links TRBV4-1 to TRBJ2-3; 11 positions match TRBD2. Losses at the gene ends were 5 bases for V and 5 bases for J; bases not matched to a gene: 9. Germline CDR1 MGHRA, CDR2 YSYEKL. CDR3 size: 16 residues. The CDR3 here is CASSARLAGGGDTQYF. In DNA form, the CDR3 reads TGCGCCAGCAGCGCCCGTCTAGCGGGAGGAGGAGATACGCAGTATTTT.

In the case of this clone: A far larger clone is off by one base, so a read error is likely. The chain has TRBV5-7 and TRBJ1-4, with D hard to call. TRBV5-7 is an open reading frame whose function is uncertain. The CDR3 has 15 residues. The ends were cut back, 0 bases at V and 8 bases at J, with 14 bases in the middle. CDR3 DNA: TGTGCCAGCAGCTTGGGGGTGGGCAGCCACGAAAAACTGTTTTTT. It encodes CASSLGVGSHEKLFF.

This sequence joins TRBV2 and TRBJ2-1, with 8 bases lining up with TRBD2. V was clipped by 6 bases and J by 0 bases; unmatched bases: 1. This CDR3 region has 14 residues. Germline V gives CDR1 SNHLY, CDR2 FYNNEI. CDR3 amino acids: CASRSGSSYNEQFF. In nucleotides, the CDR3 is TGTGCCAGCAGAAGCGGGAGCTCCTACAATGAGCAGTTCTTC.